Presented here are 28 T cell receptor beta chains from one specimen sequenced in a study of T cell repertoires in cytomegalovirus infection (dated by TCRdb to the late 2010s). No cognate antigen is known for these TCRs. Sequencing instrument: Illumina HiSeq 1500. In TCRdb, the public reads were trimmed at Q25 with fastp and aligned with MiXCR, with productive beta chains retained. Identical CDR3 protein sequences are pooled into one entry, listed with their most common genes and DNA. The sample table holds a few hundred thousand distinct CDR3 sequences, of which 33% were seen once. The top ten hold 17% of the sample. Read against the paper, the sample's treatment or condition label means: in vitro stimulation with specific CMV peptide epitopes to enrich CMV-specific T cells. This sample comprised cultured PBMCs, obtained from culture after CMV antigen stimulation. These receptors all stem from a human donor in good health (CMV status not recorded). Some clones in this sample may be carry-over from other donors' samples.

About this clonotype itself: At one boundary the junction diverges from the germline segment, which might be a read error. The chain couples TRBV10-3 to TRBJ1-6, with TRBD1 identical over 12 bases. The length of the CDR3 is 15 residues. Germline CDR1 reads ENHRY; CDR2 reads SYGVKD. DNA for the CDR3: TGTTCCATCAGTGTAGGGACAGGGGGCCATTCACCCCTCCACTTT. This encodes CSISVGTGGHSPLHF.

Comments on this clonotype: It is likely a read error, because the conserved phenylalanine at the end of the CDR3 is missing. This rearrangement joins TRBV2 to TRBJ2-3; maybe TRBD2 (5 bases). This CDR3 region has 13 residues. Between the trimmed V and J ends, which lost 10 bases and 9 bases, there was a span of 20 bases. Germline-derived CDR1 and CDR2 are SNHLY and FYNNEI. The CDR3 bases are TGTGCCACCGAGGGAGAAACAGCGGTCACGCAGTATTCT. This sequence encodes CATEGETAVTQYS.

This clonotype came up a few times. The chain has TRBV12-3 or TRBV12-4 and TRBJ1-1, with TRBD1 as a possible D gene (5 bases). CDR3 length equals 16 residues. V was pared by 3 bases and J by 6 bases, with 20 bases between. Written as DNA, the CDR3 is TGTGCCAGCAGTTTGTCAGGTTGGGGGGGGACCCCTGAAGCTTTCTTT. Its protein is CASSLSGWGGTPEAFF.

This clonotype has more than one count but fewer than ten. The chain recombines TRBV7-9 with TRBJ2-6; no clear D. With 5 bases removed from V and 8 bases from J, the gap between germline ends came to 10 bases. Germline V gives CDR1 SEHNR, CDR2 FQNEAQ (reference sequence). The CDR3 runs 13 residues. In DNA, the CDR3 is TGTGCCAGCAGCCCCGTAATGTCCAACGTCCTGACTTTC. Protein sequence: CASSPVMSNVLTF. The variable domain in full, completed from reference TRBV7-9 and TRBJ2-6, reads DTGVSQNPRHKITKRGQNVTFRCDPISEHNRLYWYRQTLGQGPEFLTYFQNEAQLEKSRLLSDRFSAERPKGSFSTLEIQRTEQGDSAMYLCASSPVMSNVLTFGAGSRLTVL.

The genes are TRBV10-3 and TRBJ2-1, with D perhaps matching TRBD1 (6 bases). Germline V gene lookup returns CDR1 ENHRY and CDR2 SYGVKD. The germline V and J ends were trimmed by 10 bases and 0 bases, with 22 bases remaining between them. The CDR3 covers 17 residues. The CDR3 region is CATKGLDRPSSYNEQFF. CDR3 sequence (DNA): TGTGCCACCAAGGGGCTAGACAGGCCAAGCTCCTACAATGAGCAGTTCTTC.

The J gene is TRBJ2-7, the V gene TRBV11-2; D is possibly TRBD2 (5 bases). Trimming removed 5 bases at V and 2 bases at J, with 13 bases between. CDR1 is SGHAT and CDR2 is FQNNGV in the germline V gene. The CDR3 contains 14 residues. This CDR3 reads CASSRGGAAYEQYV. DNA for the CDR3: TGTGCCAGCAGCCGAGGAGGCGCGGCCTACGAGCAGTACGTC.

This clonotype has only one observation. CDR3 region: CASLENTDTQYF. For the CDR3, the DNA is TGTGCCAGCTTGGAGAACACAGATACGCAGTATTTT. The rearrangement uses TRBV19 and TRBJ2-3; D not resolved. In germline, CDR1 is LNHDA, CDR2 SQIVND (reference sequence). This CDR3 is 12 amino acids long. Trimming took off 9 bases at V and 2 bases at J, with 9 bases between the two ends.

The chain joins TRBV7-3 to TRBJ2-3, with D possibly being TRBD1 or TRBD2 (5 bases each). The CDR3 extends over 15 amino acids. Germline values: CDR1 SGHTA, CDR2 FQGTGA. The V end lost 5 bases, the J end lost 6 bases, and 18 bases lay between the germline ends. This CDR3 is CASSPSTRGTDTQYF. The CDR3 DNA reads TGTGCCAGCAGCCCATCCACGAGAGGGACGGATACGCAGTATTTT.

This clonotype has at least ten counts. The chain is built from TRBV18 and TRBJ1-2; 9 bases line up with TRBD1. Germline V gene data show CDR1 as KGHSH and CDR2 as LQKENI. J lost 6 bases, V lost 2 bases, and 7 bases had no gene match. This CDR3 is built from 15 residues. The CDR3 spells CASSPNRDRVNGYTF. The CDR3 DNA reads as TGTGCCAGCTCACCAAACCGGGACAGGGTTAATGGCTACACCTTC.

The chain uses TRBV4-3 and TRBJ2-3; 10 positions agree with TRBD2. Trimming cost V 4 bases and J 0 bases; bases outside gene matches: 4. The CDR3 runs to 16 residues. Germline CDR1 and CDR2: LGHNA and YSLEER. The CDR3: CASSPRSGRSTDTQYF. DNA for the CDR3: TGCGCCAGCAGCCCACGTAGCGGGAGGAGCACAGATACGCAGTATTTT.

Details on this clonotype: One junction end disagrees with the germline gene, perhaps due to a read error. The genes are TRBV7-2 and TRBJ2-2; D tentatively fits TRBD1 or TRBD2 (5 bases each). The CDR3 spans 14 residues. Germline loops: CDR1 SGHTA, CDR2 FQGNSA. This CDR3 reads CVSSLLRGTGELFF. The CDR3 DNA sequence: TGTGTCAGCAGCTTATTGAGGGGAACCGGGGAGCTGTTTTTT.

This rearrangement joins TRBV4-1 to TRBJ2-6; no reliable D call. The CDR3 has 14 residues. CDR1 is MGHRA, CDR2 YSYEKL, per germline. V shed 3 bases and J shed 4 bases, with 7 bases lying between them. CDR3: CASSQTRGANVLTF. CDR3 sequence (DNA): TGCGCCAGCAGCCAGACTCGGGGGGCCAACGTCCTGACTTTC.

The V gene is TRBV10-3, the J gene TRBJ2-5; possibly TRBD2 for D (6 bases). V was pared by 10 bases and J by 5 bases, with 20 bases between. This CDR3 comprises 14 residues. The germline V gene encodes CDR1 ENHRY and CDR2 SYGVKD. CDR3 coding DNA: TGTGCCACCGGCGGGACTCAAGCCCCGGAGACCCAGTACTTC. It is translated as CATGGTQAPETQYF.

The genes are TRBV20-1 and TRBJ2-7; 7 bases are shared with TRBD2. The CDR3 is 13 residues long. Germline CDR1 is DFQATT and CDR2 is SNEGSKA (reference sequence). V shed 5 bases, J shed 0 bases, and the junction held 4 bases outside the gene matches. CDR3 amino acids: CSAGRDYSYEQYF. As DNA, the CDR3 is TGCAGTGCTGGCCGGGACTACTCCTACGAGCAGTACTTC.

The V and J genes are TRBV19 and TRBJ2-7; 7 nucleotides align to TRBD2. V lost 3 bases to trimming and J lost 7 bases; unmatched junction nucleotides: 6. Germline-derived CDR1 and CDR2 are LNHDA and SQIVND (reference sequence). The CDR3 totals 13 residues. CDR3 bases: TGTGCCAGTAGTATCAGGGCCGGGAGGGAGCAGTACGTC. This sequence encodes CASSIRAGREQYV.

The rearrangement uses TRBV11-3 and TRBJ2-5; 8 bases fit TRBD2. The V and J ends lost 5 bases and 2 bases, in that order; junction bases with no gene match: 7. The CDR3 length is 15 residues. CDR1 and CDR2 from the germline V gene are SGHNT and YENEEA. The CDR3 bases are TGTGCCAGCAGCAAAGGGACTAGTGAACAAGAGACCCAGTACTTC. Translation: CASSKGTSEQETQYF.

This clonotype appeared a few times. The genes are TRBV7-2 and TRBJ2-2, with D perhaps matching TRBD1 or TRBD2 (6 bases each). The CDR3 consists of 16 residues. Germline V CDR1 and CDR2: SGHTA, FQGNSA. Trimming took 3 bases from V and 5 from J, leaving 16 bases between them. CDR3 coding DNA: TGTGCCAGCAGCTTGAGGCCTGGGGGGCCGACCGGGGAGCTGTTTTTT. Translating gives CASSLRPGGPTGELFF.

The chain couples TRBV5-4 to TRBJ2-1; 8 bases agree with TRBD1. Germline trimming cut 3 bases from V and 7 bases from J; bases unmatched to any gene: 6. CDR1 and CDR2 from the germline V gene are SGHNT and YYREEE (reference sequence). The CDR3 has 14 amino acids. The CDR3 nucleotides read TGTGCCAGCAGCTCGGGACAGGTCACGAATGAGCAGTTCTTC. This gives the protein CASSSGQVTNEQFF.

This sequence joins TRBV27 and TRBJ1-1, with 7 nucleotides matching TRBD1. Unmatched junction bases numbered 8, after V lost 5 bases and J lost 8 bases. Germline-derived CDR1 and CDR2 are MNHEY and SMNVEV (reference sequence). The CDR3 spans 13 residues. The CDR3 loop is CASSLRDRGEAFF. The CDR3 DNA reads TGTGCCAGCAGTCTCCGGGACAGAGGGGAAGCTTTCTTT.

V gene TRBV6-5 combines with J gene TRBJ2-5, with D tentatively TRBD1 (5 bases). The germline CDR1 and CDR2 sequences are MNHEY and SVGAGI. This CDR3 contains 15 residues. V dropped 6 bases and J dropped 5 bases, with 19 bases sitting between them. The CDR3 region is CASRLGAFFVETQYF. For the CDR3, the DNA is TGTGCCAGCAGGCTTGGGGCTTTTTTCGTGGAGACCCAGTACTTC.

The V call is TRBV6-6, the J call TRBJ2-1, with TRBD2 as a possible D gene (5 bases). There are 16 residues in the CDR3. V was shortened by 6 bases and J by 9 bases, with 24 bases between the two germline ends. Germline CDR1 is MNHNY and CDR2 is SVGAGI (reference sequence). The CDR3, as DNA: TGTGCCAGCAGCGATACCCACGGGTCCCCCCGGGGTGAGCAGTTCTTC. Protein: CASSDTHGSPRGEQFF.

The chain employs TRBV7-8 and TRBJ2-3; D might be TRBD1 (6 bases). The CDR3 runs to 18 residues. Trimming left V 3 bases short and J 0 bases short, with 19 bases between. Germline V gene sequence: CDR1 SGHVS, CDR2 FQNEAQ. The DNA of the CDR3 is TGTGCCAGCAGCTTCATCCGGGACATCCTATCTAGCACAGATACGCAGTATTTT. As protein: CASSFIRDILSSTDTQYF.

The rearrangement links TRBV28 to TRBJ2-3; 10 bases match TRBD1. CDR3 length: 16 amino acids. Germline assignment: CDR1 MDHEN and CDR2 SYDVKM. Trimming removed 8 bases from V and 3 bases from J; junction bases left unmatched: 11. CDR3 nucleotide sequence: TGTGCCAGCGGCGGATCGGGGACAGGGGAGACAGATACGCAGTATTTT. This encodes CASGGSGTGETDTQYF.

The chain couples TRBV6-2 or TRBV6-3 to TRBJ2-7; 8 bases match TRBD2. The CDR3 contains 14 residues. Germline-derived CDR1 and CDR2 are MNHEY and SVGEGT. CDR3 nucleotide sequence: TGTGCCAGCAGTCATAGCGGGACCTCCTACGATCAGTACGTC. As protein: CASSHSGTSYDQYV.

This chain joins TRBV7-9 and TRBJ1-3, with 7 bases aligning to TRBD1. V lost 5 bases to trimming and J lost 0 bases; unmatched junction nucleotides: 4. Per germline, CDR1 SEHNR and CDR2 FQNEAQ (reference sequence). The CDR3 spans 15 residues. The DNA of the CDR3 is TGTGCCAGCAGCCCCAGGGGGAGCTCTGGAAACACCATATATTTT. It specifies CASSPRGSSGNTIYF.

In this sample, this clonotype turned up a few times. The chain uses TRBV7-2 and TRBJ2-6; 9 bases map to TRBD2. V dropped 2 bases and J dropped 4; count of bases not matched to a gene: 9. This CDR3 has 18 residues. Germline V lookup: CDR1 SGHTA, CDR2 FQGNSA. For the CDR3, the DNA is TGTGCCAGCAGCTTACGACTAGCGGACCCGAGGGGGGCCAACGTCCTGACTTTC. Translated: CASSLRLADPRGANVLTF.

This chain links TRBV7-9 with TRBJ2-3; D not certain. The ends were cut back, 1 base at V and 3 bases at J, with 11 bases in the middle. This CDR3 spans 15 amino acids. Germline CDR1 is SEHNR and CDR2 is FQNEAQ (reference sequence). CDR3 sequence: CASSLEESRTDTQYF. CDR3 bases: TGTGCCAGCAGCTTAGAAGAGTCCCGGACAGATACGCAGTATTTT.

This clonotype was picked up a small number of times. The rearrangement links TRBV6-5 to TRBJ1-1; the D is unclear. This CDR3 contains 14 residues. The germline V gene has CDR1 MNHEY and CDR2 SVGAGI. V lost 0 bases and J 0 bases, leaving 5 bases between the germline ends. In DNA form, the CDR3 reads TGTGCCAGCAGTTACTCGACATTGAACACTGAAGCTTTCTTT. Translation: CASSYSTLNTEAFF.